The 14 T cell receptor beta chains presented below share a single source sample, sequenced in a study of blood T cells in healthy people across ages. A J-beta primer mix and a sample-barcoded 5' primer were used in a second PCR of roughly 6 to 11 cycles. In TCRdb, the 5' RACE reads were re-called with MiXCR into one record per CDR3 protein. The sample lists about 800,000 distinct CDR3 sequences, 35% to 50% occurring once. Sequences were obtained from blood. All receptors come from an elderly man in good health.

The chain links TRBV6-4 to TRBJ2-1; maybe TRBD2 (6 bases). The end of the DNA fits TRBJ2-7 better, so the J call may be wrong. Germline CDR1 reads MRHNA; CDR2 reads SNTAGT. The CDR3 runs to 13 residues. The CDR3 DNA reads TGTGCCAGCAGCCGACTGGGGGGAAATGAGCAGTACTTC. Its translation is CASSRLGGNEQYF.

V is TRBV18 and J is TRBJ1-2, with 8 positions matching TRBD1. This CDR3 spans 18 amino acids. V lost 1 base and J lost 3; bases outside the gene matches: 13. Germline loops: CDR1 KGHSH, CDR2 LQKENI. The CDR3 loop reads CASSPRTRGRGSDYGYTF. The CDR3 region has the DNA TGTGCCAGCTCACCACGCACCAGGGGGCGCGGGTCAGACTATGGCTACACCTTC.

This clonotype was seen a handful of times. This chain connects TRBV3-1 to TRBJ2-3; D is undetermined. In germline, CDR1 is LGHDT, CDR2 YNNKEL (reference sequence). The CDR3 contains 13 residues. The V end lost 7 bases, the J end lost 3 bases, and 11 bases lay between the germline ends. The CDR3 here is CASNNHRTDTQYF. The CDR3 coding sequence is TGTGCCAGCAACAATCATCGGACAGATACGCAGTATTTT.

This clonotype was seen many times. The rearrangement joins TRBV12-3 or TRBV12-4 to TRBJ1-2; a possible D gene is TRBD1 (6 bases). This CDR3 is built from 13 residues. V gave up 5 bases and J gave up 1 base, with 8 bases separating them. As DNA, the CDR3 is TGTGCCAGCAGTCCGGGACATAACTATGGCTACACCTTC. It translates to CASSPGHNYGYTF.

The chain employs TRBV20-1 and TRBJ2-7; TRBD2 agrees at 7 bases. The end of the DNA is better explained by TRBJ2-5, so the J call may be wrong. The germline gives CDR1 DFQATT, CDR2 SNEGSKA (reference sequence). This CDR3 contains 15 residues. CDR3 DNA sequence: TGCAGTGCTAAGCCACGTGCGGGAGATGGAGAGACCCAGTACTTC. Amino acids: CSAKPRAGDGETQYF.

This clonotype has a handful of counts. The V call is TRBV7-9, the J call TRBJ2-3; possible D gene TRBD1, 5 bases. CDR3 size: 14 residues. V lost 6 bases and J 0 bases, leaving 10 bases between the germline ends. Germline V CDR1 and CDR2: SEHNR, FQNEAQ (reference sequence). This CDR3 is CASSMTASTDTQYF. DNA of the CDR3: TGTGCCAGCAGTATGACAGCTAGCACAGATACGCAGTATTTT. Together with reference TRBV7-9 and TRBJ2-3, the CDR3 gives the full variable domain: DTGVSQNPRHKITKRGQNVTFRCDPISEHNRLYWYRQTLGQGPEFLTYFQNEAQLEKSRLLSDRFSAERPKGSFSTLEIQRTEQGDSAMYLCASSMTASTDTQYFGPGTRLTVL.

This clonotype showed up just once. The V call is TRBV30, the J call TRBJ2-7; D not resolved. This CDR3 contains 14 residues. In germline, CDR1 is GTSNPN, CDR2 SVGIG (reference sequence). V lost 3 bases to trimming and J lost 1 base, with 13 bases between them. The CDR3 protein is CAWSVLAGSYEQYF. CDR3 in DNA: TGTGCCTGGAGCGTCCTGGCAGGATCCTACGAGCAGTACTTC.

Comment on this clonotype: A much larger clonotype is one base distant, so this may be a read error. The rearrangement joins TRBV7-2 to TRBJ2-3, with D unclear. CDR1 SGHTA and CDR2 FQGNSA come from the germline V gene. The CDR3 contains 14 residues. Trimming pared 2 bases from V and 4 bases from J, leaving 10 bases between. This CDR3 reads CASSLSDDADTQYF. The CDR3 bases are TGTGCCAGCAGCTTATCTGACGACGCAGATACGCAGTATTTT.

The genes are TRBV5-1 and TRBJ2-5, with 7 bases matching TRBD2. Germline lookup yields CDR1 SGHRS and CDR2 YFSETQ. V lost 3 bases to trimming and J lost 2 bases; unmatched junction nucleotides: 10. The CDR3 is made up of 16 amino acids. The CDR3 loop reads CASSSPGPAGQETQYF. CDR3 bases: TGCGCCAGCAGCTCTCCTGGGCCAGCGGGACAAGAGACCCAGTACTTC.

This sequence joins TRBV27 and TRBJ2-4, with TRBD1 matching 8 bases. The ends lost 4 bases at V and 6 bases at J; junction bases unmatched: 5. Germline V CDR1 and CDR2: MNHEY, SMNVEV (reference sequence). The CDR3 loop spans 14 amino acids. The CDR3 sequence: CASSSADRANIQYF. CDR3 in DNA: TGTGCCAGCAGTTCTGCGGACAGGGCAAACATTCAGTACTTC.

The gene calls are TRBV6-5 and TRBJ1-4; 9 bases match TRBD1. The CDR3 runs 13 residues. CDR1 and CDR2 (germline): MNHEY, SVGAGI. V shed 6 bases and J 13 bases; nucleotides not matched to a gene: 9. The CDR3 protein is CASRDRGTSALFF. CDR3 nucleotide sequence: TGTGCCAGCAGAGACAGGGGGACTAGCGCACTGTTTTTT.

V and J are TRBV10-3 and TRBJ1-5; TRBD1 aligns across 7 bases. The CDR3 consists of 16 residues. The germline V gene encodes CDR1 ENHRY and CDR2 SYGVKD. Germline trimming cut 4 bases from V and 0 bases from J; bases unmatched to any gene: 6. The CDR3 here is CAISATGSDSNQPQHF. DNA for the CDR3: TGTGCCATCAGTGCGACAGGGTCTGATAGCAATCAGCCCCAGCATTTT.

The chain has TRBV6-6 and TRBJ2-7; D remains ambiguous. The CDR3 consists of 14 residues. V was cut by 6 bases and J by 2 bases, with 14 bases left in between. Germline V gene lookup returns CDR1 MNHNY and CDR2 SVGAGI (reference sequence). CDR3 bases: TGTGCCAGCAGCCAGGAGTACCAGACCTACGAGCAGTACTTC. This codes for CASSQEYQTYEQYF.

This clonotype was seen only a few times. The J gene is TRBJ2-1, the V gene TRBV7-9; TRBD2 aligns across 8 bases. Unmatched junction bases numbered 8, after V lost 5 bases and J lost 8 bases. The CDR3 is made up of 14 amino acids. Germline CDR1 is SEHNR and CDR2 is FQNEAQ (reference sequence). The CDR3 nucleotides are TGTGCCAGCAGCCCCGGGACTAGGATATATGAGCAGTTCTTC. Translation: CASSPGTRIYEQFF.